This T cell receptor (beta chain) was identified during a study of T cells in Graves' hyperthyroidism and ophthalmopathy. The diagnostic basis comprised clinical symptoms, serum thyroxine and TRAb, thyroid ultrasound and orbital computed tomography. What was amplified from RNA transcripts were TCR beta CDR3 regions. HTBI primers were employed in a first-round RT-PCR of the TCR CDR3. In TCRdb, the multiplex PCR reads were re-called with MiXCR into one record per CDR3 protein. Of about 360,000 distinct CDR3 sequences listed, approximately 14% are singletons. This clonotype was recorded at least ten times. The CDR3 is made up of 17 amino acids. Trimming took 5 bases from V and 3 from J, leaving 22 bases between them. Germline CDR1 and CDR2: MDHEN and SYDVKM.

This clonotype originated in a young woman with Graves' hyperthyroidism that later progressed to Graves' ophthalmopathy. The specimen sequenced was blood. The genes are TRBV28 and TRBJ1-2; D remains unclear. The CDR3 is CASSGPGLSRLYYGYTF. CDR3 nucleotides: TGTGCCAGCAGTGGTCCGGGCCTCTCAAGGCTGTACTATGGCTACACCTTC.